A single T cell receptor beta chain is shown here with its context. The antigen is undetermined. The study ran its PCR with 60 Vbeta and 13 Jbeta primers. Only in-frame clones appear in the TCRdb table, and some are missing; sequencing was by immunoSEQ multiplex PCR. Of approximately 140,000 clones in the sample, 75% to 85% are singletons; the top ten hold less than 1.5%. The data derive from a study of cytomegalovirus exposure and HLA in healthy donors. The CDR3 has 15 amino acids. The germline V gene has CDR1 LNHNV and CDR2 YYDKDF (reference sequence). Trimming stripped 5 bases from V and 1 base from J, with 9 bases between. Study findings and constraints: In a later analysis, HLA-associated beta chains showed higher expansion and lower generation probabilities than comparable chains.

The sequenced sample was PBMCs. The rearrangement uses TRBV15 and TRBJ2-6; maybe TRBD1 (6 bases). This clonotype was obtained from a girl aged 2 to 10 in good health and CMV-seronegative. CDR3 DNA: TGTGCCACCAGCGCAACAGGGTCTGGGGCCAACGTCCTGACTTTC. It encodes CATSATGSGANVLTF.